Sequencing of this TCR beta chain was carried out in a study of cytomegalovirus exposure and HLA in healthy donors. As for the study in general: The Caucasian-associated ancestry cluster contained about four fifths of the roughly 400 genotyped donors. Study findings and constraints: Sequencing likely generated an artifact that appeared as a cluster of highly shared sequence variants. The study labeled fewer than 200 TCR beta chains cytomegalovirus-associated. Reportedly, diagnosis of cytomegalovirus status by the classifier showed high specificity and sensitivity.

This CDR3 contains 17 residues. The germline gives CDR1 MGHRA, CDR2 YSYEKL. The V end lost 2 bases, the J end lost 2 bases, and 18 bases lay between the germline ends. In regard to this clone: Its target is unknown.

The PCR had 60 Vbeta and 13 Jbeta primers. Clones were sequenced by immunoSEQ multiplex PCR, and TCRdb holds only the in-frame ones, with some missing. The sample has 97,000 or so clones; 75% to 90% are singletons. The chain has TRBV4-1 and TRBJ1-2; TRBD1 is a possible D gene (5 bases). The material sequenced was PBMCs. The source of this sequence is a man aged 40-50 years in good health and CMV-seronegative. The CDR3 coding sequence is TGCGCCAGCAGCCAACCAAGGGGAAGGACACGGAACTATGGCTACACCTTC. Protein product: CASSQPRGRTRNYGYTF.